Listed here are 20 T cell receptor beta chains from one sample, sequenced in a study of a mutant IDH1 vaccine in newly diagnosed glioma. Time point in this sample: baseline, week 1 (first vaccination visit). The treatment is: pre-vaccination baseline after standard-of-care therapy. Generated by immunoSEQ multiplex PCR, the TCRdb table keeps only in-frame clones and is missing some. This sample has about 67,000 clones, with around 82% found just once. The specimen was peripheral blood mononuclear cells (PBMCs), collected from a glioma patient treated with radiotherapy, temozolomide or both. These receptor sequences come from a woman aged 18-30 years with glioma. Some clones in this sample may be carry-over from other donors' samples.

J is TRBJ1-2 and V is TRBV10-3; tentative D call: TRBD1 (5 bases). The germline V gene encodes CDR1 ENHRY and CDR2 SYGVKD. The V end was cut by 5 bases, the J end by 4 bases, with 11 bases between. This CDR3 region has 13 residues. The CDR3, as DNA: TGTGCCATCAGTAAGACAGCCCTCTATGGCTACACCTTC. Protein: CAISKTALYGYTF.

Only a few counts were recorded for this clone. The chain employs TRBV29-1 and TRBJ2-5, with D perhaps TRBD1 (6 bases). Germline CDR1 is SQVTM and CDR2 is ANQGSEA. V lost 4 bases and J 4 bases, leaving 13 bases between the germline ends. This CDR3 comprises 13 residues. CDR3 in amino acids: CSVAWGRRETQYF. CDR3 nucleotide sequence: TGCAGCGTTGCTTGGGGGCGCCGAGAGACCCAGTACTTC. Complete variable domain (other parts from reference TRBV29-1 and TRBJ2-5): SAVISQKPSRDICQRGTSLTIQCQVDSQVTMMFWYRQQPGQSLTLIATANQGSEATYESGFVIDKFPISRPNLTFSTLTVSNMSPEDSSIYLCSVAWGRRETQYFGPGTRLLVL.

This chain links TRBV2 with TRBJ2-7; D may match TRBD1 or TRBD2 (7 bases each). Germline V gene data show CDR1 as SNHLY and CDR2 as FYNNEI. Trimming took off 1 base at V and 2 bases at J, with 12 bases between the two ends. The CDR3 has 15 residues. The CDR3 DNA is TGTGCCAGCAGTGAAGGTCAGGGGGGGGCCTACGAGCAGTACTTC. This codes for CASSEGQGGAYEQYF.

V usage is TRBV4-2 and J usage is TRBJ2-2, with TRBD2 matching 8 bases. Germline CDR1 and CDR2: LGHNA and YNFKEQ. After removal of 2 bases from V and 5 bases from J, the junction contained 13 bases not matched to a gene. CDR3 size: 18 residues. The CDR3 loop is CASSQSNSGLERTGELFF. DNA for the CDR3: TGTGCCAGCAGCCAATCTAATTCGGGACTAGAACGTACCGGGGAGCTGTTTTTT.

This chain joins TRBV4-1 and TRBJ2-1; D gene uncertain. Trimming pared 3 bases from V and 0 bases from J, leaving 9 bases between. The CDR3 runs to 15 residues. Germline V gene lookup returns CDR1 MGHRA and CDR2 YSYEKL. CDR3 in amino acids: CASSQDGSSYNEQFF. CDR3 DNA sequence: TGCGCCAGCAGCCAGGACGGCAGCTCCTACAATGAGCAGTTCTTC.

CDR3 sequence (DNA): TGTGCCAGTAGTATCCGCCTAGCGGGAACCGGGGAGCTGTTTTTT. It specifies CASSIRLAGTGELFF. J is TRBJ2-2 and V is TRBV19, with 9 bases identical to TRBD2. The CDR3 totals 15 residues. J was trimmed by 5 bases and V by 3 bases; bases with no gene match: 4. Germline CDR1 and CDR2: LNHDA and SQIVND (reference sequence).

The chain combines TRBV25-1 with TRBJ1-1; TRBD1 matches at 9 bases. The junction had 4 bases not matched to a gene; V was cut back by 6 bases and J by 2 bases. Per the germline V gene, CDR1 is MGHDK and CDR2 is SYGVNS. CDR3 length: 14 amino acids. The CDR3 region has the DNA TGTGCCAGCAGCCTGGGACAGGGTAACACTGAAGCTTTCTTT. Its translation is CASSLGQGNTEAFF. The variable domain in full, with the rest retrieved from reference TRBV25-1 and TRBJ1-1, is EADIYQTPRYLVIGTGKKITLECSQTMGHDKMYWYQQDPGMELHLIHYSYGVNSTEKGDLSSESTVSRIRTEHFPLTLESARPSHTSQYLCASSLGQGNTEAFFGQGTRLTVV.

The rearrangement links TRBV28 to TRBJ1-3; TRBD1 matches at 9 bases. The CDR3 sequence is 16 residues long. Germline V CDR1 and CDR2: MDHEN, SYDVKM. The V gene end was trimmed by 5 bases and the J gene end by 3 bases; junction bases not matched to a gene: 8. This CDR3 reads CASSPTGGQGGNTIYF. In nucleotides, the CDR3 is TGTGCCAGCAGTCCAACAGGGGGCCAGGGTGGAAACACCATATATTTT.

This chain links TRBV6-5 with TRBJ1-1, with D maybe TRBD1 (6 bases). There are 13 residues in the CDR3. Germline V gives CDR1 MNHEY, CDR2 SVGAGI. V gave up 6 bases and J gave up 8 bases, with 16 bases separating them. CDR3 sequence (DNA): TGTGCCAGCAGACTCGTGCTGGACAGAGAAGCTTTCTTT. Encoded protein: CASRLVLDREAFF.

V usage is TRBV7-2 and J usage is TRBJ1-6; no definite D call. The V gene's germline CDR1 is SGHTA and CDR2 FQGNSA. V lost 3 bases to trimming and J lost 8 bases, with 14 bases between them. There are 15 residues in the CDR3. The CDR3 coding sequence is TGTGCCAGCAGCTTCGTTTGGGGAGTAGATTCACCCCTCCACTTT. This sequence encodes CASSFVWGVDSPLHF.

The chain joins TRBV5-4 to TRBJ2-5; 8 bases agree with TRBD2. CDR1 is SGHNT and CDR2 is YYREEE in the germline V gene (reference sequence). The ends lost 0 bases at V and 5 bases at J; junction bases unmatched: 0. CDR3 length equals 13 residues. CDR3: CASSLAGGETQYF. CDR3 DNA sequence: TGTGCCAGCAGCTTGGCGGGAGGGGAGACCCAGTACTTC.

This chain joins TRBV27 and TRBJ1-5; TRBD1 matches 8 bases. The J segment lost 11 bases and the V segment lost 5 bases, leaving 8 bases of the junction unmatched. This CDR3 contains 13 residues. Looked up from germline, CDR1 is MNHEY and CDR2 is SMNVEV (reference sequence). CDR3 residues: CASSGQGSEAQHF. CDR3 coding DNA: TGTGCCAGCAGTGGACAGGGTTCAGAGGCCCAGCATTTT.

The gene calls are TRBV25-1 and TRBJ1-4; 7 bases line up with TRBD1. V lost 1 base and J lost 0; bases outside the gene matches: 5. This CDR3 has 17 residues. CDR1 is MGHDK, CDR2 SYGVNS, per germline. In DNA form, the CDR3 reads TGTGCCAGCAGTGAATGGGGCAGGGGGACAACTAATGAAAAACTGTTTTTT. The encoded protein is CASSEWGRGTTNEKLFF.

V and J are TRBV18 and TRBJ2-1; D tentatively fits TRBD1 or TRBD2 (5 bases each). V lost 6 bases to trimming and J lost 5 bases, with 14 bases between them. The CDR3 consists of 14 residues. Germline CDR1 is KGHSH and CDR2 is LQKENI. CDR3 bases: TGTGCCAGCTCTGACCGGGACGGAAACAATGAGCAGTTCTTC. Its translation: CASSDRDGNNEQFF.

This clone appeared a few times. The chain is built from TRBV7-8 and TRBJ2-7, with TRBD1 identical over 9 bases. Germline V gene sequence: CDR1 SGHVS, CDR2 FQNEAQ. V was clipped by 1 base and J by 6 bases; unmatched bases: 7. The CDR3 length is 15 residues. The CDR3 region has the DNA TGTGCCAGCAGCTTAGTGTACAGGGGGCTGAGCGAGCAGTACTTC. It is translated as CASSLVYRGLSEQYF.

This clone appeared a few times. The CDR3 DNA reads as TGCGCCAGACCCCTCTGGGGGGTTTTCGGCACTGAAGCTTTCTTT. Protein product: CARPLWGVFGTEAFF. V gene TRBV4-1 combines with J gene TRBJ1-1; perhaps TRBD1 as D (5 bases). The germline gives CDR1 MGHRA, CDR2 YSYEKL. The CDR3 is made up of 15 amino acids. Trimming removed 9 bases at V and 4 bases at J, with 21 bases between.

V usage is TRBV5-1 and J usage is TRBJ2-1; D might be TRBD1 (5 bases). Looked up from germline, CDR1 is SGHRS and CDR2 is YFSETQ. Trimming left V 3 bases short and J 10 bases short, with 14 bases between. The CDR3 spans 13 residues. The CDR3 DNA follows: TGCGCCAGCAGCTGGGGCCCATTGAGAGAGCAGTTCTTC. It encodes CASSWGPLREQFF.

This chain connects TRBV6-6 to TRBJ2-7, with a weak D call TRBD2 (6 bases). V dropped 5 bases and J dropped 4 bases, with 15 bases sitting between them. CDR1 MNHNY and CDR2 SVGAGI come from the germline V gene (reference sequence). This CDR3 spans 14 amino acids. This CDR3 reads CASSPTGSLYEQYF. CDR3 nucleotides: TGTGCCAGCAGTCCCACCGGGAGTTTATACGAGCAGTACTTC.

This chain joins TRBV4-1 and TRBJ2-7; TRBD1 matches 8 bases. The CDR3 consists of 16 residues. The V gene's germline CDR1 is MGHRA and CDR2 YSYEKL. Losses at the gene ends were 1 base for V and 3 bases for J; bases not matched to a gene: 8. In DNA form, the CDR3 reads TGCGCCAGCAGCCAAGGATTAACAGGGGGGTTCTACGAGCAGTACTTC. Its translation is CASSQGLTGGFYEQYF.

This clone was seen a handful of times. The gene calls are TRBV30 and TRBJ1-1, with a weak D call TRBD1 (6 bases). Germline CDR1 is GTSNPN and CDR2 is SVGIG (reference sequence). V was trimmed by 1 base and J by 0 bases, leaving 6 bases between them. CDR3 size: 13 residues. The CDR3 bases are TGTGCCTGGAGTGGGGACATGAACACTGAAGCTTTCTTT. Residues: CAWSGDMNTEAFF.